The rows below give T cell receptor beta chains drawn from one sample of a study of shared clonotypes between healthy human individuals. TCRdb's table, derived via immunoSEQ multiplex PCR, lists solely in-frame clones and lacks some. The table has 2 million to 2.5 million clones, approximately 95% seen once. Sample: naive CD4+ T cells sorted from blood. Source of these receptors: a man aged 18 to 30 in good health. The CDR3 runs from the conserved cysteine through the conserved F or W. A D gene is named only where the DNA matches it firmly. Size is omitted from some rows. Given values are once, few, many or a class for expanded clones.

CDR3aa: CASSLAGGSSYEQYF
CDR3nt: TGTGCCAGCAGCTTGGCTGGCGGGAGCTCCTACGAGCAGTACTTC
j_gene: TRBJ2-7
v_gene: TRBV11-2
abundance: .
d_gene: TRBD2

CDR3aa: CAISESSSGTDTQYF
CDR3nt: TGTGCCATCAGTGAGTCGAGTAGCGGCACAGATACGCAGTATTTT
j_gene: TRBJ2-3
v_gene: TRBV10-3
abundance: .
d_gene: .

CDR3aa: CSVGGHPENKGELFF
CDR3nt: TGCAGCGTGGGGGGACACCCAGAAAATAAGGGGGAGCTGTTTTTT
j_gene: TRBJ2-2
v_gene: TRBV29-1
abundance: .
d_gene: .

CDR3aa: CASSPGTSGLYEQYF
CDR3nt: TGTGCCAGCTCACCCGGGACTAGCGGATTGTACGAGCAGTACTTC
j_gene: TRBJ2-7
v_gene: TRBV18
abundance: .
d_gene: TRBD2

CDR3aa: CASSLGAIGNTEAFF
CDR3nt: TGTGCCAGCAGCTTAGGCGCCATCGGGAACACTGAAGCTTTCTTT
j_gene: TRBJ1-1
v_gene: TRBV7-2
abundance: .
d_gene: .

CDR3aa: CASSLVGGSSYNEQFF
CDR3nt: TGCGCCAGCAGCTTGGTTGGCGGGAGCTCCTACAATGAGCAGTTCTTC
j_gene: TRBJ2-1
v_gene: TRBV5-1
abundance: few
d_gene: TRBD2

CDR3aa: CASTPGGGNTGELFF
CDR3nt: TGTGCCAGCACCCCTGGCGGGGGAAACACCGGGGAGCTGTTTTTT
j_gene: TRBJ2-2
v_gene: TRBV11-3
abundance: .
d_gene: TRBD2

CDR3aa: CASSVQTSTDTQYF
CDR3nt: TGTGCCAGCAGCGTCCAAACTAGCACAGATACGCAGTATTTT
j_gene: TRBJ2-3
v_gene: TRBV9
abundance: .
d_gene: .

CDR3aa: CALIRGADTQYF
CDR3nt: TGTGCCCTAATACGGGGGGCCGATACGCAGTATTTT
j_gene: TRBJ2-3
v_gene: TRBV30
abundance: .
d_gene: .

CDR3aa: CASSVSRVEQPQHF
CDR3nt: TGTGCCAGCAGTGTCTCCAGGGTGGAACAGCCCCAGCATTTT
j_gene: TRBJ1-5
v_gene: TRBV2
abundance: once
d_gene: .

CDR3aa: CASSRRTGYDGELFF
CDR3nt: TGCGCCAGCAGCCGGAGGACAGGGTATGACGGGGAGCTGTTTTTT
j_gene: TRBJ2-2
v_gene: TRBV5-1
abundance: .
d_gene: TRBD1